These T cell receptor beta chains were read from a single sample in a study of CD8+ T cells in alopecia areata. The data were produced by immunoSEQ multiplex PCR, yet TCRdb's version contains in-frame clones alone and is incomplete. Of tens of thousands of clones listed, about 70% are singletons. Sequencing was performed on CD8+ T cells sorted from blood, taken at approximately week 42, from a patient treated with tofacitinib. These receptors were taken from a human donor with alopecia areata. CDR3s include the opening cysteine and the closing phenylalanine or tryptophan. The D gene is left open where the match is weak. Clone size is shown for a subset of rows, as once, few, many or a class of expanded clone.

V: TRBV6-5
D: TRBD1
size: NA
J: TRBJ1-5
DNA: TGTGCCAGCAGCCGGTGGGGGACAGGGAATCAGCCCCAGCATTTT
CDR3: CASSRWGTGNQPQHF

V: TRBV13
D: TRBD2
size: NA
J: TRBJ2-3
DNA: TGTGCCAGCAGTACTCGACTAGCGGGGTTTACGTTCACAGATACGCAGTATTTT
CDR3: CASSTRLAGFTFTDTQYF

V: TRBV6-5
D: NA
size: few
J: TRBJ1-2
DNA: TGTGCCAGCAGCCGTACAGAACGGGATGGCTACACCTTC
CDR3: CASSRTERDGYTF

V: TRBV6-4
D: NA
size: NA
J: TRBJ1-1
DNA: TGTGCCAGCAGCGTAAGAGAGAACACTGAAGCTTTCTTT
CDR3: CASSVRENTEAFF

V: TRBV28
D: NA
size: NA
J: TRBJ2-7
DNA: TGTGCCAGCAGTAGAGGGGGGGGTCTCGAGCAGTACTTC
CDR3: CASSRGGGLEQYF

V: TRBV2
D: NA
size: NA
J: TRBJ1-2
DNA: TGTGCCAGCAGTGACGGGGGCCTTAACTATGGCTACACCTTC
CDR3: CASSDGGLNYGYTF

V: TRBV27
D: NA
size: NA
J: TRBJ2-3
DNA: TGTGCCAGCAGTTTTCGGGGGCCCACAGATACGCAGTATTTT
CDR3: CASSFRGPTDTQYF

V: TRBV4-3
D: NA
size: once
J: TRBJ1-1
DNA: TGCGCCAGCAGCCAAGACTCGAAGGCGCGGACTGAAGCTTTCTTT
CDR3: CASSQDSKARTEAFF

V: TRBV4-3
D: NA
size: once
J: TRBJ1-1
DNA: TGCGCCAGCAGCCAAGGAACTGAAGCTTTCTTT
CDR3: CASSQGTEAFF

V: TRBV15
D: NA
size: NA
J: TRBJ1-2
DNA: TGTGCCACCAGCAGCGAATCCAGCTACAATGGCTACACCTTC
CDR3: CATSSESSYNGYTF

V: TRBV19
D: NA
size: NA
J: TRBJ1-1
DNA: TGTGCCAGTAGTATAGGAGGGGGTTACACTGAAGCTTTCTTT
CDR3: CASSIGGGYTEAFF

V: TRBV27
D: NA
size: NA
J: TRBJ2-2
DNA: TGTGCCAGCAGTTTTCGGGGCATGAACACCGGGGAGCTGTTTTTT
CDR3: CASSFRGMNTGELFF

V: TRBV7-2
D: TRBD2
size: once
J: TRBJ2-3
DNA: TGTGCCAGCAGCTTCCCACTGTTAGCGGGGGGCCCCTTGAAAGATACGCAGTATTTT
CDR3: CASSFPLLAGGPLKDTQYF

V: TRBV2
D: NA
size: NA
J: TRBJ1-1
DNA: TGTGCCAGCACTGGACCGCCAAGAAACACTGAAGCTTTCTTT
CDR3: CASTGPPRNTEAFF

V: TRBV4-1
D: TRBD1
size: NA
J: TRBJ1-4
DNA: TGCGCCAGCAGCCAAGATCAGGGGGAAGGTGAAAAACTGTTTTTT
CDR3: CASSQDQGEGEKLFF

V: TRBV14
D: NA
size: few
J: TRBJ2-7
DNA: TGTGCCAGCAGCCAAGGGGTCTACGAGCAGTACTTC
CDR3: CASSQGVYEQYF

V: TRBV5-8
D: TRBD1
size: NA
J: TRBJ2-1
DNA: TGTGCCAGCAGCTTGGGGGACAGGGTCTACAATGAGCAGTTCTTC
CDR3: CASSLGDRVYNEQFF

V: TRBV4-3
D: NA
size: few
J: TRBJ2-1
DNA: TGCGCCAGCAGCCAAGGGGTAAGCAATGAGCAGTTCTTC
CDR3: CASSQGVSNEQFF

V: TRBV7-8
D: NA
size: NA
J: TRBJ1-6
DNA: TGTGCCAGCAGCTTAGACCAGGGCGGGATTTCACCCCTCCACTTT
CDR3: CASSLDQGGISPLHF

V: TRBV10-2
D: TRBD2
size: NA
J: TRBJ2-5
DNA: TGCGCCAGCAGTGAGAACGGGGGGAAGGGAGGAGAGACCCAGTACTTC
CDR3: CASSENGGKGGETQYF

V: TRBV23-1
D: TRBD1
size: few
J: TRBJ1-5
DNA: TGCGCCAGCAGTCAAACTCCCGGACAGGGCGGGAATCAGCCCCAGCATTTT
CDR3: CASSQTPGQGGNQPQHF

V: TRBV4-3
D: TRBD1
size: few
J: TRBJ2-7
DNA: TGCGCCAGCAGCTTGGACAGGGCCTACGAGCAGTACTTC
CDR3: CASSLDRAYEQYF

V: TRBV7-2
D: NA
size: NA
J: TRBJ2-7
DNA: TGTGCCAGCAGTTGGGCCAGGGGGGCGTACGAGCAGTACTTC
CDR3: CASSWARGAYEQYF

V: TRBV5-6
D: TRBD1
size: few
J: TRBJ2-7
DNA: TGTGCCAGCAGCTTGGGGGACAGCGGCCACGAGCAGTACTTC
CDR3: CASSLGDSGHEQYF

V: TRBV7-2
D: NA
size: few
J: TRBJ2-7
DNA: TGTGCCAGCAGCTTAGTTGGCCACAACCCCTCCTACGAGCAGTACTTC
CDR3: CASSLVGHNPSYEQYF

V: TRBV4-3
D: TRBD1
size: NA
J: TRBJ2-7
DNA: TGCGCCACCTCTCCAGGGACAGGTATATACGAGCAGTACTTC
CDR3: CATSPGTGIYEQYF

V: TRBV7-2
D: TRBD1
size: NA
J: TRBJ1-2
DNA: TGTGCCAGCAGCCCCGGTCCAGGGGGCGACGGCTACACCTTC
CDR3: CASSPGPGGDGYTF

V: TRBV5-1
D: NA
size: NA
J: TRBJ2-2
DNA: TGCGCCAGCAGCTTAAACACCGGGGAGCTGTTTTTT
CDR3: CASSLNTGELFF

V: TRBV9
D: NA
size: NA
J: TRBJ2-3
DNA: TGTGCCAGCAGCCCCGCAGATGGGGGTGCAGATACGCAGTATTTT
CDR3: CASSPADGGADTQYF

V: TRBV5-1
D: TRBD1
size: few
J: TRBJ2-7
DNA: TGCGCCAGCAGCCAGGGACAGGGGGCCTACGAGCAGTACTTC
CDR3: CASSQGQGAYEQYF

V: TRBV14
D: NA
size: NA
J: TRBJ2-1
DNA: TGTGCCAGCAGCCATCGCAGTTACAATGAGCAGTTCTTC
CDR3: CASSHRSYNEQFF

V: TRBV29-1
D: NA
size: NA
J: TRBJ2-7
DNA: TGCAGCGTTGAAAATTCTGGCTACGAGCAGTACTTC
CDR3: CSVENSGYEQYF

V: TRBV19
D: NA
size: few
J: TRBJ1-1
DNA: TGTGCCAGTAGCACCCTTGAACGGACTGCGAACACTGAAGCTTTCTTT
CDR3: CASSTLERTANTEAFF

V: TRBV15
D: NA
size: NA
J: TRBJ1-1
DNA: TGTGCCACCAGCAGACAAGAAGTTGGGGAATACACTGAAGCTTTCTTT
CDR3: CATSRQEVGEYTEAFF

V: TRBV9
D: TRBD1
size: NA
J: TRBJ1-1
DNA: TGTGCCAGCAGCCGGACAGGGGGCAAGGACACTGAAGCTTTCTTT
CDR3: CASSRTGGKDTEAFF

V: TRBV7-8
D: TRBD2
size: NA
J: TRBJ2-1
DNA: TGTGCCAGCAGCTTAGCCCTAGCGGGGGGGCCAGACAATGAGCAGTTCTTC
CDR3: CASSLALAGGPDNEQFF

V: TRBV2
D: NA
size: NA
J: TRBJ2-3
DNA: TGTGCCAGCAGTGAGGAGGGGGGGGAGACAGATACGCAGTATTTT
CDR3: CASSEEGGETDTQYF

V: TRBV7-2
D: NA
size: NA
J: TRBJ2-1
DNA: TGTGCCAGCAGCTTGGGGACGTACTCCTACAATGAGCAGTTCTTC
CDR3: CASSLGTYSYNEQFF

V: TRBV9
D: TRBD2
size: NA
J: TRBJ2-1
DNA: TGTGCCAGCAGCGTGGGGGTAGCGGGGACAAATGAGCAGTTCTTC
CDR3: CASSVGVAGTNEQFF

V: TRBV6-6
D: NA
size: NA
J: TRBJ2-1
DNA: TGTGCCGAAGGGTGGGGCAATGAGCAGTTCTTC
CDR3: CAEGWGNEQFF

V: TRBV4-3
D: NA
size: NA
J: TRBJ2-6
DNA: TGCGCCAGCAGCCAAGGGCAGGACGCGTTTGGGGCCAACGTCCTGACTTTC
CDR3: CASSQGQDAFGANVLTF

V: TRBV10-3
D: NA
size: NA
J: TRBJ2-7
DNA: TGTGCCATCTCCCTGGCAGGGGCAGGCTACGAGCAGTACTTC
CDR3: CAISLAGAGYEQYF

V: TRBV11-3
D: NA
size: NA
J: TRBJ2-1
DNA: TGTGCCAGCAGCCGAGGAGCGACAATAGTGCAGTTCTTC
CDR3: CASSRGATIVQFF

V: TRBV29-1
D: NA
size: NA
J: TRBJ2-6
DNA: TGCAGCGTTCGAACAGCCTCTGGGGCCAACGTCCTGACTTTC
CDR3: CSVRTASGANVLTF

V: TRBV11-2
D: TRBD2
size: few
J: TRBJ2-7
DNA: TGTGCCAGCAGACGCCCTAGCGGGGGGGCCTACGAGCAGTACTTC
CDR3: CASRRPSGGAYEQYF

V: TRBV19
D: NA
size: NA
J: TRBJ2-7
DNA: TGTGCCAGTAGTTGGACAGTTATCTCCTACGAGCAGTACTTC
CDR3: CASSWTVISYEQYF

V: TRBV4-3
D: TRBD2
size: few
J: TRBJ2-5
DNA: TGCGCCAGCAGCCAAGAACTAGCGGGGGAGGGATATCAAGAGACCCAGTACTTC
CDR3: CASSQELAGEGYQETQYF

V: TRBV29-1
D: TRBD1
size: NA
J: TRBJ1-6
DNA: TGCAGCGTTGGGGACAGCGAAGGTTCACCCCTCCACTTT
CDR3: CSVGDSEGSPLHF

V: TRBV5-5
D: NA
size: few
J: TRBJ1-3
DNA: TGTGCCAGCAGCCAACTCTCTGGAAACACCATATATTTT
CDR3: CASSQLSGNTIYF

V: TRBV7-8
D: NA
size: once
J: TRBJ1-1
DNA: TGTGCCAGCAGCTTAGCTAGGACGGTAAACACTGAAGCTTTCTTT
CDR3: CASSLARTVNTEAFF